This TCR beta chain came from a study of vaccination and CD4 T cells after COVID-19. Study at large: After nasal swab PCR-confirmed SARS-CoV-2, about ten convalescents had mild disease and one severe. Convalescent persons amounted to six males plus four females, two of whom were Hispanic. Findings and limits, study-wide: The median SARS-CoV-2-reactive clonotype number increased from approximately 21 to 38, without statistical significance.

Each CDR3 protein is one row after TCRdb ran MiXCR on the PCR reads. The profile shows tens of thousands of distinct CDR3 sequences, under 60% of them singletons. In germline, CDR1 is SGDLS, CDR2 YYNGEE. Trimming cost V 0 bases and J 5 bases; bases outside gene matches: 7. CDR3 length: 15 amino acids. Concerning this clonotype: The antigen is undetermined.

The chain has TRBV9 and TRBJ1-2, with 7 bases matching TRBD1. This receptor was identified in a human donor who had recovered from COVID-19. The input for sequencing was CD4+ T cells from blood, taken before SARS-CoV-2 vaccination. In DNA form, the CDR3 reads TGTGCCAGCAGCGTAGGACAGGGAGAAGGTTATGGCTACACCTTC. Residues: CASSVGQGEGYGYTF.